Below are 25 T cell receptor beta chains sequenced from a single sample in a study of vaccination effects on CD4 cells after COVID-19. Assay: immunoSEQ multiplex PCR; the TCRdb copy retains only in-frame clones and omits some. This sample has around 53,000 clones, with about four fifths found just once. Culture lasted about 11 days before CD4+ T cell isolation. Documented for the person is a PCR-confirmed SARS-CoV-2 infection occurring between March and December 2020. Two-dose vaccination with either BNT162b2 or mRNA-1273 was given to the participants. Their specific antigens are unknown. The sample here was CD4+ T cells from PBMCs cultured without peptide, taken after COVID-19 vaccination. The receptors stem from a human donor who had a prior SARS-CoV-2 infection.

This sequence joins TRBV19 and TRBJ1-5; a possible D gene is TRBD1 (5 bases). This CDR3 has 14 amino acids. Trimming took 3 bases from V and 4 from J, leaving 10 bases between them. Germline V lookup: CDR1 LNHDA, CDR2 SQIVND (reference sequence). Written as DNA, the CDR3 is TGTGCCAGTAGTATTGGGGGGAGGAATCAGCCCCAGCATTTT. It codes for CASSIGGRNQPQHF. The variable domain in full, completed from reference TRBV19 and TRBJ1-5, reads DGGITQSPKYLFRKEGQNVTLSCEQNLNHDAMYWYRQDPGQGLRLIYYSQIVNDFQKGDIAEGYSVSREKKESFPLTVTSAQKNPTAFYLCASSIGGRNQPQHFGDGTRLSIL.

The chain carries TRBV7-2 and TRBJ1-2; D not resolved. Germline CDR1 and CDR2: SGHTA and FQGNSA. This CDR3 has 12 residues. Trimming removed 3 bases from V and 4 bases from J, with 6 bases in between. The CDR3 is CASSFEIYGYTF. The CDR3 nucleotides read TGTGCCAGCAGCTTCGAAATCTATGGCTACACCTTC.

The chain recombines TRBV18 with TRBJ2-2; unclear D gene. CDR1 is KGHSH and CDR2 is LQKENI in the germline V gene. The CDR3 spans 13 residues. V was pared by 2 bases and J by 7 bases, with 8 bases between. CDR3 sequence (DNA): TGTGCCAGCTCACCAAGCGTTTTCGGGGAGCTGTTTTTT. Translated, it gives CASSPSVFGELFF.

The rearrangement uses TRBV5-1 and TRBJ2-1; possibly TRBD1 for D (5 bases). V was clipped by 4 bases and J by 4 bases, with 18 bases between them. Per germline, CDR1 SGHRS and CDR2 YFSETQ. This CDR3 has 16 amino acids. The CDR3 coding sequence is TGCGCCAGCAGCAAGGGTGGGCAGGGAAAATACAATGAGCAGTTCTTC. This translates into CASSKGGQGKYNEQFF.

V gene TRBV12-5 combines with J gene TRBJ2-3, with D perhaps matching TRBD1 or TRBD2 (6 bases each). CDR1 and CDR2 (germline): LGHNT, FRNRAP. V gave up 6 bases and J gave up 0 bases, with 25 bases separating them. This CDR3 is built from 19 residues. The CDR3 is CASGLPGVRDFLSTDTQYF. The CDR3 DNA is TGTGCTAGTGGCCTTCCAGGGGTACGGGACTTTCTTAGCACAGATACGCAGTATTTT.

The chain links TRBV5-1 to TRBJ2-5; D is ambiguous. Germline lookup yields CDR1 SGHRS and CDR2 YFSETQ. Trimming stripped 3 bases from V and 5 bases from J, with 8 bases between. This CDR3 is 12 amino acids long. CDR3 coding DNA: TGCGCCAGCAGCTGGATGGGGGAGACCCAGTACTTC. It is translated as CASSWMGETQYF.

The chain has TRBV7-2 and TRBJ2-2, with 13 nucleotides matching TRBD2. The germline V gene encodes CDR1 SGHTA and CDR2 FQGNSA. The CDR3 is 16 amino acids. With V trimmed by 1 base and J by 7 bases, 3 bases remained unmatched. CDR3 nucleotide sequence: TGTGCCAGCAGCTTAGAAAGGACTAGCGGGGGCGGGGAGCTGTTTTTT. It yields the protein CASSLERTSGGGELFF.

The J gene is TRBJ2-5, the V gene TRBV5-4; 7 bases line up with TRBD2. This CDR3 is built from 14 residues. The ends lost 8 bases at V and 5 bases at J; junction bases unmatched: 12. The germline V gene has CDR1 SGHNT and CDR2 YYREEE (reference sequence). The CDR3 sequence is CASHTGGGRETQYF. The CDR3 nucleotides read TGTGCCAGTCATACGGGCGGGGGTAGGGAGACCCAGTACTTC.

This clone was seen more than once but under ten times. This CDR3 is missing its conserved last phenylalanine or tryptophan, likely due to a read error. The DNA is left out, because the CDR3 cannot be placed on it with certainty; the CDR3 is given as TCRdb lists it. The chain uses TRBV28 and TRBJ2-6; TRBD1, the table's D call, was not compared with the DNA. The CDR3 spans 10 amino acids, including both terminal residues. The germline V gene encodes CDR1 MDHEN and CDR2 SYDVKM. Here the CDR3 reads CASNLLTPSR.

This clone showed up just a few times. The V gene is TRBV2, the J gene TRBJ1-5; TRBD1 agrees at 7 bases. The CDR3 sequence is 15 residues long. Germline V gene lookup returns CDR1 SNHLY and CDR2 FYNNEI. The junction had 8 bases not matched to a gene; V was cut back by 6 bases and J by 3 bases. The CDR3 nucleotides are TGTGCCAGCAGACGAGACAGGGAGGCCAATCAGCCCCAGCATTTT. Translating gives CASRRDREANQPQHF.

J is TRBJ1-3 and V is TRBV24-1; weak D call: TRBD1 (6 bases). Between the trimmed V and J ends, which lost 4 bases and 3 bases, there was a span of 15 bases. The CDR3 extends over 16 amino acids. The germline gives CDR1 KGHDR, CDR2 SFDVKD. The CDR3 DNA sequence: TGTGCCACCAGTGACGGGGGCCGGACAGATGGAAACACCATATATTTT. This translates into CATSDGGRTDGNTIYF.

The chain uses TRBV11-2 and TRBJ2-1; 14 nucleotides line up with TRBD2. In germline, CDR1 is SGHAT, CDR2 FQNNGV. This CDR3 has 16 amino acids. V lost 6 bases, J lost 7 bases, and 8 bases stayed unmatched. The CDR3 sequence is CASSGGTSGSGNEQFF. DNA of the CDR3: TGTGCCAGCAGTGGGGGGACTAGCGGGAGTGGTAATGAGCAGTTCTTC.

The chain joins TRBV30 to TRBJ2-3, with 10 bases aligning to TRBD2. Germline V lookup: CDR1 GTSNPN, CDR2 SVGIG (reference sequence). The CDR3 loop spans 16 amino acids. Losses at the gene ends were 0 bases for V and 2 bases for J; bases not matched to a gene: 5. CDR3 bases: TGTGCCTGGAGTGTGGGAGCGGGGGGGATCACAGATACGCAGTATTTT. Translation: CAWSVGAGGITDTQYF. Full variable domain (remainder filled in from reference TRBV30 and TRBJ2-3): SQTIHQWPATLVQPVGSPLSLECTVEGTSNPNLYWYRQAAGRGLQLLFYSVGIGQISSEVPQNLSASRPQDRQFILSSKKLLLSDSGFYLCAWSVGAGGITDTQYFGPGTRLTVL.

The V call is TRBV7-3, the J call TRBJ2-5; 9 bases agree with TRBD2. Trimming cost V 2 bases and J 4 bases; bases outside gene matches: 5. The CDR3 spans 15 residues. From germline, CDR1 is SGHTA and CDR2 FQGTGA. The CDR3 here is CASSLSRGGLETQYF. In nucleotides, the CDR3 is TGTGCCAGCAGCTTATCGCGGGGGGGGTTAGAGACCCAGTACTTC.

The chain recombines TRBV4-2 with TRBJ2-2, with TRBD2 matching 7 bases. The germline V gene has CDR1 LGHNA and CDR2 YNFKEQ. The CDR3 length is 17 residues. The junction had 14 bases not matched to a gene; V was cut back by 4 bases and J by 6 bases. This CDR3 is CASSLLEEAGAPGELFF. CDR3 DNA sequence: TGTGCCAGCAGCCTCCTCGAGGAGGCGGGAGCGCCCGGGGAGCTGTTTTTT.

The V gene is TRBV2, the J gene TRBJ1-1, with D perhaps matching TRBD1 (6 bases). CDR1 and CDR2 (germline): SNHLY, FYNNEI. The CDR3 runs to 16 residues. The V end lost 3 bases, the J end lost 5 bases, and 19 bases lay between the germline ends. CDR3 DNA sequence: TGTGCCAGCAGTGAGTTGGGGGGGCTCCTTGGGACTGAAGCTTTCTTT. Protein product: CASSELGGLLGTEAFF.

The CDR3 DNA reads as TGTGCCTGGAGCCCCGGGGTGTCTGGGGCCAACGTCCTGACTTTC. Translation: CAWSPGVSGANVLTF. The chain links TRBV30 to TRBJ2-6, with TRBD2 as a possible D gene (5 bases). Germline values: CDR1 GTSNPN, CDR2 SVGIG (reference sequence). V lost 3 bases and J 1 base, leaving 10 bases between the germline ends. The CDR3 contains 15 residues.

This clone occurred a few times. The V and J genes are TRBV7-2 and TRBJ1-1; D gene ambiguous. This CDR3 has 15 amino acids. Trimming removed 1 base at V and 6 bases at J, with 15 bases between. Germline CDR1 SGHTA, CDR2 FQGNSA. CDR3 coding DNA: TGTGCCAGCAGCTTAGGAGGACTCAACAGCGCTGAAGCTTTCTTT. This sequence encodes CASSLGGLNSAEAFF.

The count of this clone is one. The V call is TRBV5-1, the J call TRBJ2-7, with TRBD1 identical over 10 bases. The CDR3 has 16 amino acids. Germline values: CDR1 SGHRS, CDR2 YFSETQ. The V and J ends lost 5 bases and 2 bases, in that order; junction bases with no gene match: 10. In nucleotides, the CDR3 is TGCGCCAGCAGGTCCCAAGGGACAGGGGACCCCTACGAGCAGTACTTC. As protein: CASRSQGTGDPYEQYF.

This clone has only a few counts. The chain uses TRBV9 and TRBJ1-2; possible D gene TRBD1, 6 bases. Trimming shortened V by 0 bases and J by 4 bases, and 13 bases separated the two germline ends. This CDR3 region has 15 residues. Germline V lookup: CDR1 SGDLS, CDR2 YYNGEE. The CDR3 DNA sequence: TGTGCCAGCAGCGTAGGAGAGGGGGACGCCTATGGCTACACCTTC. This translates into CASSVGEGDAYGYTF.

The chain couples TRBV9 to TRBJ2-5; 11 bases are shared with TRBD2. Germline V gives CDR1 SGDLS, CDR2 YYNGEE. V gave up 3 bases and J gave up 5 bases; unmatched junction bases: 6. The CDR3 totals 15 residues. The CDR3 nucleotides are TGTGCCAGCAGCGCAGTAGCGGGAGGGCTGGAGACCCAGTACTTC. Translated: CASSAVAGGLETQYF.

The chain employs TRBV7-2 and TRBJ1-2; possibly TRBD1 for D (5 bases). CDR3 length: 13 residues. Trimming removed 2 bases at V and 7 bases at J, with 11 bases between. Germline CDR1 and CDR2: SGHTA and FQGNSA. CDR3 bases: TGTGCCAGCAGCTTAAGGAGAGGGGCTGGCTACACCTTC. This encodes CASSLRRGAGYTF.

For the CDR3, the DNA is TGTGCCAGCAGTGAAGCGTCCTATCAGCCCCAGCATTTT. Its translation: CASSEASYQPQHF. The chain has TRBV6-1 and TRBJ1-5; D is unclear. The CDR3 is made up of 13 amino acids. Germline values: CDR1 MNHNS, CDR2 SASEGT. V shed 0 bases and J shed 5 bases, with 5 bases lying between them.

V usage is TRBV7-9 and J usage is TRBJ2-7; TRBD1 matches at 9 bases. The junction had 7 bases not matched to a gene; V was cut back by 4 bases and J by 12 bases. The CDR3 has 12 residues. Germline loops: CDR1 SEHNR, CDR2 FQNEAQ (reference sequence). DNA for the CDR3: TGTGCCAGCAGCTCCGGGACAGGGATCATGTACTTC. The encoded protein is CASSSGTGIMYF.

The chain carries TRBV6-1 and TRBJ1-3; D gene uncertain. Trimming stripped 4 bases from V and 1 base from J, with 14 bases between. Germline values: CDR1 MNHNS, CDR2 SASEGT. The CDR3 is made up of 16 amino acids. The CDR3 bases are TGTGCCAGCAGTGCCCCCCCTCAAAATTCTGGAAACACCATATATTTT. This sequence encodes CASSAPPQNSGNTIYF.